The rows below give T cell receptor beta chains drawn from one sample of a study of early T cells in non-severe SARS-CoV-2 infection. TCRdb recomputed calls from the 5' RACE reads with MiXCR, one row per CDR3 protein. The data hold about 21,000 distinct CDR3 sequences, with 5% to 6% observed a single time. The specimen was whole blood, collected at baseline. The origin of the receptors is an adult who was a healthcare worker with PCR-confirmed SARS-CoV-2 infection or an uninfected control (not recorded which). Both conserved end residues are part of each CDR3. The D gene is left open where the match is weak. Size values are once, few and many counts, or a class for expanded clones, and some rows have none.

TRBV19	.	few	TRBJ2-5	CATKSPDRIGETQYF	TGTGCCACTAAATCCCCGGACCGGATCGGGGAGACCCAGTACTTC
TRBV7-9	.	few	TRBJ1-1	CASSLDAPTEAFF	TGTGCCAGCAGCTTAGACGCGCCCACTGAAGCTTTCTTT
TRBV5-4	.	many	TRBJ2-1	CASSFQRAYNEQFF	TGTGCCAGCAGCTTCCAACGGGCTTACAATGAGCAGTTCTTC
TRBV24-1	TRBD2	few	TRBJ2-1	CATSDIGSGGRNEQFF	TGTGCCACCAGTGATATCGGGAGCGGGGGAAGGAATGAGCAGTTCTTC
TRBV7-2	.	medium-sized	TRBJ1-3	CASSLSGNTIYF	TGTGCCAGCAGCTTGTCTGGAAACACCATATATTTT
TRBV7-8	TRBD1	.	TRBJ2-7	CASSPRQGGSYEQYF	TGTGCCAGTAGCCCCAGACAGGGCGGGTCCTACGAGCAGTACTTC
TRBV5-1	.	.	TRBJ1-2	CASSPIQETNYGYTF	TGCGCCAGCAGCCCAATACAGGAGACTAACTATGGCTACACCTTC
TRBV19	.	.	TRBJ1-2	CASSPPGWNYGYTF	TGTGCCAGTAGTCCGCCAGGGTGGAACTATGGCTACACCTTC
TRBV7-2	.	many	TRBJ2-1	CASSLVGNEQFF	TGTGCCAGCAGCTTGGTGGGGAATGAGCAGTTCTTC
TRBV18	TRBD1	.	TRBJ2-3	CASSPGTEGSTDTQYF	TGTGCCAGCTCACCGGGGACAGAGGGGAGCACAGATACGCAGTATTTT
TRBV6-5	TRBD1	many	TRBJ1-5	CASSLGQGFQPQHF	TGTGCCAGCAGCCTCGGACAGGGGTTTCAGCCCCAGCATTTT
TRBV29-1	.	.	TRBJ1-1	CSVEVNTEAFF	TGCAGCGTTGAGGTGAACACTGAAGCTTTCTTT
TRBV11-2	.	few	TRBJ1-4	CASSLVPALNEKLFF	TGTGCCAGCAGCTTAGTGCCAGCCCTTAATGAAAAACTGTTTTTT
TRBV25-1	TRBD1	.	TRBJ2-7	CASSEYFGQGVFEQYF	TGTGCCAGCAGTGAATATTTTGGACAGGGGGTATTTGAGCAGTACTTC